Sequencing of this T cell receptor beta chain was carried out in a study of T cell repertoires in cytomegalovirus infection. About the research overall: Indications came from public TCR beta signatures; they pointed to CMV infection and to a matching HLA type. Points from the study as a whole: The study identified carriers of CMV plus the relevant HLA from cumulative public TCR beta family frequency.

TCRdb redid the calling of the reads with MiXCR, one entry per CDR3 protein. The table has approximately 500,000 distinct CDR3 sequences, about 17% seen once. The CDR3 covers 16 residues. Per germline, CDR1 SGHVS and CDR2 FQNEAQ. Points on this clonotype: Its antigen is unknown. At one boundary the junction diverges from the germline segment, which might be a read error.

This chain uses TRBV7-8 with TRBJ2-3; TRBD2 matches at 7 bases. Sequenced input: CD8+ T cells from PBMCs. The sequence was collected from a human donor in good health (CMV status not recorded). Some clones in this sample may be carry-over from other donors' samples. CDR3 bases: TGTGCAAGCAGCTTATTGGGGGACTACCCCAGGGATACGAAGTATTTT. This codes for CASSLLGDYPRDTKYF.